The clone carrying this TCR beta chain appeared a few times. TCRdb re-derived calls from the PCR reads in MiXCR, one entry per CDR3 protein. The table lists 100,000 or so distinct CDR3 sequences, more than 45% of them singletons. The CDR3 runs to 14 residues. V gave up 5 bases and J gave up 1 base, with 12 bases separating them. CDR1 is SQVTM, CDR2 ANQGSEA, per germline. This entry belongs to a study of CDR3 diversity in severe acne. The chain combines TRBV29-1 with TRBJ1-3, with D hard to call. This sequence was found in a male donor with acne. The sample taken for sequencing was blood. The CDR3 spells CSVREGFSGNTIYF. CDR3 bases: TGCAGCGTTCGGGAGGGCTTTTCTGGAAACACCATATATTTT.